The 3 T cell receptor beta chains in this list originate from one sample, sequenced in a study of cytomegalovirus exposure and HLA in healthy donors. PCR involved 60 Vbeta and 13 Jbeta primers. Profiled with immunoSEQ multiplex PCR; TCRdb holds only in-frame clones, not every one. Among more than 150,000 clones listed, about 88% were seen once. The sample taken for sequencing was PBMCs. Source of these receptors: a woman between 18 and 30 years old in good health and CMV-seronegative.

J is TRBJ2-7 and V is TRBV5-6, with 7 bases matching TRBD1. The CDR3 has 14 amino acids. Unmatched junction bases numbered 6, after V lost 0 bases and J lost 6 bases. Germline-derived CDR1 and CDR2 are SGHDT and YYEEEE. This chain's CDR3 is CASSLANRGREQYF. Written as DNA, the CDR3 is TGTGCCAGCAGCTTGGCTAACAGGGGCCGCGAGCAGTACTTC.

V and J are TRBV7-9 and TRBJ2-1, with 11 bases matching TRBD2. Trimming cost V 1 base and J 8 bases; bases outside gene matches: 7. Germline V lookup: CDR1 SEHNR, CDR2 FQNEAQ (reference sequence). The CDR3 has 16 residues. The chain's CDR3 is CASSLELAGVPDEQFF. DNA of the CDR3: TGTGCCAGCAGCTTAGAACTAGCGGGAGTACCGGATGAGCAGTTCTTC.

This clone is classed as medium-sized. Other DNA sequences within the sample encode an identical CDR3. The chain uses TRBV19 and TRBJ2-1, with a tentative D call TRBD1 (6 bases). The CDR3 is 12 amino acids. Per the germline V gene, CDR1 is LNHDA and CDR2 is SQIVND (reference sequence). The V gene lost 3 bases and the J gene lost 7 bases, with 7 bases spanning the gap. The CDR3 DNA reads TGTGCCAGTAGTATCAGGGGTAATGAGCAGTTCTTC. It translates to CASSIRGNEQFF.